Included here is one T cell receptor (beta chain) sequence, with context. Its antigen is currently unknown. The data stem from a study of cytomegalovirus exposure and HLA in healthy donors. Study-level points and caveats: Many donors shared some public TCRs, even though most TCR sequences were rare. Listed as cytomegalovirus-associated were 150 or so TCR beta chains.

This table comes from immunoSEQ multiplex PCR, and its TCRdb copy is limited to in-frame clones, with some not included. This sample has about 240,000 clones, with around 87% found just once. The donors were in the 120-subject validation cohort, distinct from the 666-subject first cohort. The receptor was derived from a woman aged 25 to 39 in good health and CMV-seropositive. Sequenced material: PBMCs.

The CDR3 protein is CASSLRGIYEQYF. The CDR3 DNA follows: TGTGCCAGCAGCTTACGCGGGATCTACGAGCAGTACTTC. V and J are TRBV11-1 and TRBJ2-7; maybe TRBD2 (6 bases). V was cut by 2 bases and J by 3 bases, with 8 bases left in between. The CDR3 loop spans 13 amino acids. Germline V CDR1 and CDR2: SGHAT, FQDESV (reference sequence).